Below, 15 T cell receptor beta chains from the same sample are listed, as sequenced in a study of spatial heterogeneity in lung cancer. TCRdb re-analysed the 5' RACE reads in MiXCR, keeping a single row per CDR3 protein. The top ten clones hold 28% of a sample with some 37,000 distinct CDR3 sequences, 6% to 8% of them seen once. Noted time point: sample taken at primary tumor resection. The specimen comprised PBMCs, sampled at surgery. The source of these receptors is a male donor with early-stage non-small cell lung cancer.

This clonotype was counted at least ten times. V usage is TRBV9 and J usage is TRBJ2-3; D remains ambiguous. CDR3 length: 13 amino acids. V was shortened by 4 bases and J by 5 bases, with 11 bases between the two germline ends. Looked up from germline, CDR1 is SGDLS and CDR2 is YYNGEE. The CDR3 DNA is TGTGCCAGCAGCTTAGACCCCCGAGATACGCAGTATTTT. It encodes CASSLDPRDTQYF. Based on the CDR3 plus reference TRBV9 and TRBJ2-3, the full variable domain is DSGVTQTPKHLITATGQRVTLRCSPRSGDLSVYWYQQSLDQGLQFLIQYYNGEERAKGNILERFSAQQFPDLHSELNLSSLELGDSALYFCASSLDPRDTQYFGPGTRLTVL.

The V and J genes are TRBV3-1 and TRBJ2-1; TRBD2 aligns across 7 bases. V shed 0 bases and J 10 bases; nucleotides not matched to a gene: 3. Germline CDR1 LGHDT, CDR2 YNNKEL (reference sequence). The CDR3 is 13 residues long. This CDR3 is CASSQDAGEEQFF. In DNA, the CDR3 is TGTGCCAGCAGCCAAGACGCGGGGGAGGAGCAGTTCTTC.

There are many counts of this clonotype. The chain carries TRBV4-2 and TRBJ2-7, with 7 bases aligning to TRBD1. Germline-derived CDR1 and CDR2 are LGHNA and YNFKEQ. The V segment lost 3 bases and the J segment 7 bases; nucleotides outside the gene matches: 12. CDR3 length equals 15 residues. For the CDR3, the DNA is TGTGCCAGCAGCCAGTCACCGACAGGGTCGGGAGAGCAGTACTTC. It codes for CASSQSPTGSGEQYF.

This clonotype occurred many times. The J gene is TRBJ2-1, the V gene TRBV7-9, with 7 bases fitting TRBD1. V was pared by 4 bases and J by 1 base, with 4 bases of the junction left unmatched. CDR1 is SEHNR and CDR2 is FQNEAQ in the germline V gene (reference sequence). The CDR3 is 15 residues long. Written as DNA, the CDR3 is TGTGCCAGCAGCTCCACAGGGGAATCCTACAATGAGCAGTTCTTC. This codes for CASSSTGESYNEQFF.

This clonotype appeared a few times. The chain carries TRBV6-5 and TRBJ2-7; maybe TRBD1 (5 bases). The V gene's germline CDR1 is MNHEY and CDR2 SVGAGI. Trimming cost V 0 bases and J 5 bases, with 11 bases left between them. This CDR3 spans 14 amino acids. The DNA of the CDR3 is TGTGCCAGCAGTTACTCAAGGGGCTCGGACGAGCAGTACGTC. Amino acid sequence: CASSYSRGSDEQYV.

The sample holds many counts of this clonotype. The chain couples TRBV19 to TRBJ1-5; TRBD1 matches at 7 bases. J gave up 7 bases and V 9 bases, and 9 bases lay outside the gene matches. CDR1 LNHDA and CDR2 SQIVND come from the germline V gene (reference sequence). The CDR3 spans 13 residues. In DNA, the CDR3 is TGTGCCAGCAGCAAAACAGGGGAGCAGCCCCAGCATTTT. Protein product: CASSKTGEQPQHF.

This clonotype showed up many times. The chain joins TRBV11-2 to TRBJ2-7; D is uncertain. This CDR3 has 14 amino acids. Germline values: CDR1 SGHAT, CDR2 FQNNGV. Trimming cost V 0 bases and J 5 bases, with 11 bases left between them. The CDR3, as DNA: TGTGCCAGCAGCTTAGATGGCAGTTTGGACGAGCAGTACTTC. This encodes CASSLDGSLDEQYF.

V gene TRBV28 combines with J gene TRBJ1-1; D is possibly TRBD1 (6 bases). CDR1 and CDR2 from the germline V gene are MDHEN and SYDVKM. The V end lost 3 bases, the J end lost 4 bases, and 15 bases lay between the germline ends. CDR3 size: 15 residues. CDR3 coding DNA: TGTGCCAGCAGTTTGGGGGGCGCAGGTACCACTGAAGCTTTCTTT. This gives the protein CASSLGGAGTTEAFF. The full variable domain, in which reference TRBV28 and TRBJ1-1 provide the parts outside the CDR3, is DVKVTQSSRYLVKRTGEKVFLECVQDMDHENMFWYRQDPGLGLRLIYFSYDVKMKEKGDIPEGYSVSREKKERFSLILESASTNQTSMYLCASSLGGAGTTEAFFGQGTRLTVV.

At least ten counts were recorded for this clonotype. The chain couples TRBV2 to TRBJ2-5, with D perhaps TRBD1 (5 bases). The germline V gene has CDR1 SNHLY and CDR2 FYNNEI. Trimming left V 3 bases short and J 2 bases short, with 7 bases between. The CDR3 has 13 residues. The CDR3 DNA reads as TGTGCCAGCAGTGATCACAGGCAAGAGACCCAGTACTTC. Translated, it gives CASSDHRQETQYF.

This clonotype was seen only a few times. The rearrangement links TRBV20-1 to TRBJ1-3; no clear D. Trimming pared 0 bases from V and 3 bases from J, leaving 15 bases between. Germline V gene sequence: CDR1 DFQATT, CDR2 SNEGSKA (reference sequence). The CDR3 spans 16 residues. Written as DNA, the CDR3 is TGCAGTGCTAGAGATTCCACGGGGTCTCGTGGAAACACCATATATTTT. Amino acids: CSARDSTGSRGNTIYF.

In its sample, this clonotype was seen many times. This chain joins TRBV27 and TRBJ2-1, with TRBD2 matching 8 bases. J was trimmed by 4 bases and V by 6 bases; bases with no gene match: 5. Germline CDR1 is MNHEY and CDR2 is SMNVEV (reference sequence). CDR3 length: 14 residues. CDR3 protein: CASSLGTSYNEQFF. DNA for the CDR3: TGTGCCAGCAGCCTCGGGACTAGTTACAATGAGCAGTTCTTC.

The rearrangement links TRBV21-1 to TRBJ1-2. TRBV21-1 is assigned pseudogene status. The length of the CDR3 is 13 residues. The CDR3, as DNA: TGTGCCAGCAGCCTCGACCAAGGTCGGGGCTACACCTTC. It yields the protein CASSLDQGRGYTF.

The V call is TRBV9, the J call TRBJ2-7; 9 nucleotides agree with TRBD1. The V and J ends lost 4 bases and 0 bases, in that order; junction bases with no gene match: 5. The CDR3 is 15 residues long. CDR1 and CDR2 (germline): SGDLS, YYNGEE. The CDR3 loop reads CASSPGQGSSYEQYV. CDR3 DNA: TGTGCCAGCAGCCCGGGACAGGGTAGCTCCTACGAGCAGTACGTC.

This clonotype was seen many times. DNA of the CDR3: TGCAGTGCCACCAGAACAGGGTTGAGCAATCAGCCCCAGCATTTT. This encodes CSATRTGLSNQPQHF. The chain has TRBV20-1 and TRBJ1-5, with a weak D call TRBD1 (6 bases). Germline values: CDR1 DFQATT, CDR2 SNEGSKA (reference sequence). Trimming stripped 6 bases from V and 1 base from J, with 16 bases between. The CDR3 has 15 residues.

Regarding this clonotype: A read error may be the cause here, since a much bigger clone is one base away. The V and J genes are TRBV2 and TRBJ2-3, with D perhaps given as TRBD1 or TRBD2 (5 bases each). V was shortened by 8 bases and J by 9 bases, with 15 bases between the two germline ends. CDR1 is SNHLY, CDR2 FYNNEI, per germline. This CDR3 contains 12 residues. The CDR3 sequence: CASWGMAETQYF. CDR3 in DNA: TGTGCCAGCTGGGGGATGGCTGAAACGCAGTATTTT.